This entry is about one TCR beta chain. Its antigen is undetermined. The sample originates from a study of Ad26.COV2.S vaccination and SARS-CoV-2 variants. Whole-study findings and limits: Substantial response breadth was reportedly seen for spike-specific CD8+ and CD4+ T cells after vaccination.

Repertoires were generated with immunoSEQ multiplex PCR, while TCRdb's copy carries only in-frame clones and drops some. This table has some 190,000 clones, around nine tenths appearing once. Per the germline V gene, CDR1 is LGHDT and CDR2 is YNNKEL (reference sequence). The CDR3 is made up of 15 amino acids. With 1 base removed from V and 4 bases from J, the gap between germline ends came to 11 bases. The sequence was obtained from a human donor who had recovered from COVID-19. V gene TRBV3-1 (or the pseudogene TRBV3-2) combines with J gene TRBJ1-3; D is undetermined. The source material was peripheral blood, sampled after recovery from COVID-19. DNA for the CDR3: TGTGCCAGCAGCCAAGGAGGCGCGAGAGGAAACACCATATATTTT. Its protein is CASSQGGARGNTIYF.